Described below is a single T cell receptor (beta chain) sequence and its context. Libraries were prepared by immunoSEQ multiplex PCR; TCRdb keeps only in-frame clonotypes and omits some of them. This sample has 130,000 or so clones, with approximately 92% found just once. CDR3 size: 15 residues. V gave up 6 bases and J gave up 3 bases; unmatched junction bases: 9. CDR1 is LGHDT, CDR2 YNNKEL, per germline (reference sequence). The data derive from a study of control samples from healthy donors and cancer patients. The sequence came from a middle-aged man in good health. The chain recombines TRBV3-1 (or the pseudogene TRBV3-2) with TRBJ1-1; 8 bases align to TRBD1. The sequencing input was blood. The CDR3, as DNA: TGTGCCAGCAGACCTGACTCAGGGGGCCACACTGAAGCTTTCTTT. It yields the protein CASRPDSGGHTEAFF.